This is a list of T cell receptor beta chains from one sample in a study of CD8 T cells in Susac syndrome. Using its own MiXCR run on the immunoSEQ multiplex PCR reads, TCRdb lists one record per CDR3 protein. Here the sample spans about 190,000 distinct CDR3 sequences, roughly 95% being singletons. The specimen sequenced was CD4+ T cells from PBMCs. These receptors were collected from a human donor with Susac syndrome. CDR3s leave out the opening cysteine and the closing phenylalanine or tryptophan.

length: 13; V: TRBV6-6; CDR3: ASSRGIRSTDTQY
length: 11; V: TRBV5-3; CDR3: ARSLGLVDEQF
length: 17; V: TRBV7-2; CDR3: ASSLRGGPVLRRNQPQH
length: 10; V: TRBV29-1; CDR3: SVEGSGNTIY
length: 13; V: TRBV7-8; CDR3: ASSGSGGRYNEQF
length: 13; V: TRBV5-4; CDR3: ASSPESGLNSPLH
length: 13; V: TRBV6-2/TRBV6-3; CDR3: ASSYAPDRNSPLH
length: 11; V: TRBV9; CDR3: ASSVDRANGYT
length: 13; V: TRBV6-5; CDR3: ASSDFENGRYEQY
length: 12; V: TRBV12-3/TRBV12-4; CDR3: ASSFGTVYNEQF
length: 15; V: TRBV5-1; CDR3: ASSPGTSGNLRDTQY
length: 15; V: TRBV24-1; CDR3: ATSVPYTGTEVYGYT
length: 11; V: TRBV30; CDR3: AWRRGPGYGYT
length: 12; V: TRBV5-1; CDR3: ASSLSGGVTEAF
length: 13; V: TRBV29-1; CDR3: SVESGTGAYNEQF
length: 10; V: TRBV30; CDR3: AWSLRGYEQY
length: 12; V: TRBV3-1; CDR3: ASSQTGFGTEAF
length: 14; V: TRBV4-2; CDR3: ASSLEGLDNSYEQY
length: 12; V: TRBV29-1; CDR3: SVETGGLTDTQY
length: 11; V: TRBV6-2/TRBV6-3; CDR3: ASSRGGATTQY
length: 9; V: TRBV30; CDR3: AWENSGEQF
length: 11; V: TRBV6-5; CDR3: ASSYRTDYGYT